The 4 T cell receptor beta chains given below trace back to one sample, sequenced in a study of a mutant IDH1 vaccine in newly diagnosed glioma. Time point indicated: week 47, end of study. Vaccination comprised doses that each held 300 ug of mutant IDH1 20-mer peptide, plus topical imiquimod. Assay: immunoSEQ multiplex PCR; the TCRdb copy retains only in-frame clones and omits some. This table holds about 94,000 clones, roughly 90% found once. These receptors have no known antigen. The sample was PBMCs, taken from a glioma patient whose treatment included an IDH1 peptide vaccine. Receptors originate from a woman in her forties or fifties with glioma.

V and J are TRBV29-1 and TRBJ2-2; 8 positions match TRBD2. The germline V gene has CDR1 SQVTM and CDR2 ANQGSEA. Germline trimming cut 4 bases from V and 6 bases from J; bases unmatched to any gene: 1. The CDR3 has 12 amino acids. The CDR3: CSVGGGPGELFF. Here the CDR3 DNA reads TGCAGCGTTGGCGGGGGGCCCGGGGAGCTGTTTTTT.

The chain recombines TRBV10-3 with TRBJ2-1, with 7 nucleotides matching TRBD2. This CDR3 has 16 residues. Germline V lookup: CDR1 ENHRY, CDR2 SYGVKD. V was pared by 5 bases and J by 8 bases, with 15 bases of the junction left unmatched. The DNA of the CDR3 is TGTGCCATCAGTTCCGGGGGGTTGGGGCGGGGCGATGAGCAGTTCTTC. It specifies CAISSGGLGRGDEQFF.

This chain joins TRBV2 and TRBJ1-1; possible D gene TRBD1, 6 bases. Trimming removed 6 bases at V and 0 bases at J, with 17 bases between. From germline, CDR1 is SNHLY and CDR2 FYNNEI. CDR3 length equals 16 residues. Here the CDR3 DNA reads TGTGCCAGCAGCCTGCGGGACATTAACATGAACACTGAAGCTTTCTTT. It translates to CASSLRDINMNTEAFF.

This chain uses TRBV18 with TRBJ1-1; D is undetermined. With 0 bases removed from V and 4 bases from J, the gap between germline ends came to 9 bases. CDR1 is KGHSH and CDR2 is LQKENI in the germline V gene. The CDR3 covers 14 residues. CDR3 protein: CASSPPNWGTEAFF. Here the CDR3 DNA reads TGTGCCAGCTCACCACCGAATTGGGGCACTGAAGCTTTCTTT.